This T cell receptor beta chain was profiled in a study of cytomegalovirus exposure and HLA in healthy donors (dated by TCRdb to 2016 to 2017). About the investigation overall: According to an earlier analysis of 550 to 700 of the donors, about 180 million T cells yielded 95 million to 140 million unique TCR beta sequences and more than 250 Gb of sequence data. An early release covering roughly 580 HLA-typed donors comprised 300 to 350 gigabases of sequencing data and roughly 85 million unique TCR sequences. The genetic ancestry cluster associated with self-reported Caucasian donors included 81% of the roughly 400 genotyped donors. The study aimed to test whether cataloging public T cell receptors could reveal signatures of past pathogen exposure. The T cell repertoires of 666 subjects were profiled by immunosequencing and related to cytomegalovirus serostatus. Along with the approximately 700-subject first cohort, a separate validation cohort of over a hundred different subjects was used. To predict cytomegalovirus infection status, the study combined high-throughput TCR immunosequencing, statistical association of individual TCRs with disease status, and machine learning. In a later analysis, previously published TCR beta repertoires from about 640 donors were re-analyzed and high-resolution HLA genotyping was added so that TCR occurrence patterns could be studied. The later analysis used no new phenotypic data to find candidate immune exposures, relying instead on TCR beta sequences and their occurrence across donors. An earlier analysis of approximately 500 of the donors applied high-throughput TCR beta sequencing to assess whether each TCR beta V gene segment acted as functional or pseudogenic. Donor age, sex, ethnicity and CMV serostatus were compiled together with the repertoire data. Genome-wide SNP genotypes for about 65% of the roughly 700 donors were used in a later genetic analysis, which treated that subset as a discovery cohort. Every discovery cohort repertoire had been produced on one sequencing platform. Both class I and class II loci were covered by HLA typing, at four-digit resolution. The number of donors typed differed by locus, with roughly 620-630 for A, B, C, DRB1 and DQB1, roughly 520 for DQA1, about 610 for DPA1, and 472 for DPB1. Several DR-DQ haplotypes were handled as single units for association and clustering because linkage in the cohort was strong. Among roughly 370 genotyped donors of the cohort, an average of around 240,000 unique TCR beta nucleotide sequences were sequenced per donor, around a sixth of them non-productive. Paper-wide results and their limitations: Correlated functional status among segregating V segments might be attributable to linkage disequilibrium, but an unknown experimental factor could not be ruled out. A later analysis associated around 16,000 TCR beta sequences with specific HLA alleles at a false discovery rate of 0.05. CMV serostatus was the only immune exposure information available for the cohort. A further reported finding was that TCR beta sequences accurately predicted the HLA-A and HLA-B alleles for most subjects in the first cohort. When HLA alleles, especially DR and DQ, strongly co-occurred, TCR associations were difficult to assign to individual alleles. In an earlier analysis of some 500 of the donors, most TCR beta V segments were observed in productive rearrangements about 87% or about 30% of the time, broadly matching IMGT annotations. Most CMV-associated TCR beta chains appeared to be HLA-restricted in a later analysis, and the HLA associations seemed to be driven largely by CMV exposure. A later analysis found that HLA-associated TCR beta chains were more clonally expanded and had lower generation probabilities than equally common non-associated chains. Because counts were too low, roughly 17 rarely observed V segments, including chromosome 9 orphons, were left out of the earlier analysis of 500 to 750 of the donors. Only TCR beta chains were sequenced in this cohort, and the absence of alpha or paired-chain data limited detectable features. Most TCR sequences were seen in very few donors, while some public TCRs were found in many individuals. In a later analysis, the rate of TCR association differed among HLA loci, with DRB1 alleles having the most associated TCRs and HLA-C alleles having the fewest. The study listed approximately 150 TCR beta chains as associated with cytomegalovirus. The 87-base-pair reads could not distinguish some IMGT-functional V segments, including TRBV6-2 and TRBV6-3, so those segments were excluded. According to the authors, the approach could potentially be generalized to other disease states and immunological phenotypes. A later genetic analysis associated a missense DCLRE1C variant with V-gene and J-gene trimming of TCR beta chains, and an independent cohort replicated the association. Several of the top co-occurrence clusters appeared to be linked to parvovirus B19, influenza, CMV and Epstein-Barr virus, according to a later analysis. Compared with the roughly 700-donor mean, donors in an Asian-associated ancestry cluster had fewer N-insertions in productive TCRs, according to a later genetic analysis. A few of the identified cytomegalovirus-associated TCR beta chains were confirmed in vitro to be specific for cytomegalovirus antigens. The presence/absence analyses assumed that sequencing depth was roughly uniform across donors, and that assumption may not be true. Because some donors lacked HLA typing at each locus, the association tests relied only on the typed subset. A group of highly shared sequence variants was considered likely to be a technical artifact of the sequencing pipeline. The classifier was reported to diagnose cytomegalovirus status with high specificity and sensitivity in both the original cohort and the validation cohort.

A word on this clone: Its antigen is still unknown. A junction boundary mismatches the germline segment, possibly from a read error.

The cohort consisted of 666 healthy bone marrow donors. All cohort members were sampled while nominally healthy, although unrecorded immune exposures were likely present. The donor tested CMV seronegative and was one of the 352 seronegative cohort members. A peripheral blood sample was provided by each donor, and peripheral blood mononuclear cells were used for TCR beta sequencing. The Qiagen DNeasy Blood Extraction Kit was used to extract genomic DNA from the blood cell samples. The library was made by the immunoSEQ multiplex PCR assay. For the multiplex PCR, a mixture combining 60 forward primers for TCR Vbeta segments and 13 reverse primers for TCR Jbeta segments was used. Amplification of the CDR3 region of rearranged TCR beta genes was performed with a multiplex PCR assay on genomic DNA. The amplified TCR beta libraries were sequenced on the Illumina HiSeq System as 87-base-pair reads. Regarding the original processing steps: Across the 500 to 750 repertoires, a later analysis counted roughly 77 million unique TCR beta chains, roughly 11 million of which were shared by at least two donors. To remove PCR and sequencing errors, raw reads were error-corrected and collapsed into unique sequences using a nearest-neighbor algorithm that merged closely related sequences. V, D and J gene segments were assigned by aligning CDR3 sequences to IMGT reference sequences. For a sequence to be retained, a match of at least six nucleotides to both a V gene segment and a J gene segment was required. Rearrangements were called productive when the CDR3 lacked stop codons and stayed in frame with V and J; all others were non-productive. CDR3 was defined by IMGT convention, running from the second conserved V-encoded cysteine to the conserved J-encoded phenylalanine. The earlier analysis of roughly 590 of the donors excluded any sequence lacking an unambiguous match to a single V gene segment. An earlier analysis of fewer than 750 of the donors called V segments functional above 56.7% productive rearrangements and segregating when the between-donor standard deviation exceeded 5%. A statistical classification framework was built for diagnosing cytomegalovirus status from the catalog of TCR beta chain sequences. V and J gene assignment, in a later analysis, came from comparing TCR nucleotide sequences with IMGT/GENE-DB human TR gene sequences. A later analysis assigned CDR3 sequences and most-parsimonious VDJ recombination scenarios with the TCRdist pipeline. In a later analysis, every TCR beta chain was defined by the combination of its CDR3 amino acid sequence and its V-gene family, and reads without a unique V-gene family were dropped. As a way to deal with suspected cross-contamination and a sequencing artifact, a later analysis dropped hundreds of nucleotide sequences that were highly shared and had low generation probability. A later analysis calculated a clonal expansion index for each public chain from normalized within-repertoire ranks of inferred template counts. In a later analysis, generation probabilities were computed with a VDJ recombination model fitted to out-of-frame rearrangements, and the resulting probabilities were checked against IGoR. A later analysis scored TCR-TCR, TCR-HLA and TCR-CMV co-occurrence with hypergeometric tests, applying a repertoire-size bias correction to TCR pairs. False discovery rates were estimated in a later analysis by permuting HLA or CMV assignments 20 times. In a later analysis, co-occurring TCRs were grouped using DBSCAN, and TCRdist sequence similarity was added for clustering within HLA-allele-positive subsets. Co-occurrence clustering excluded repertoires with fewer than 30,000 or more than 120,000 public chains, plus five with anomalous nucleotide sharing. TCRdb limited this immuneACCESS table to in-frame rearrangements with V and J called. A share of clones is missing; checked studies link under half to unresolved V genes, and the rest is unexplained. That table supplies the V and J calls and clone size; D and trimming were determined from the DNA. Across this sample there are about 190,000 clones, with approximately 80% seen only once. The ten most abundant clones make up 0.65% of the sample.

From the cysteine up to the phenylalanine, the CDR3 has a length of 13 residues. This entry keeps only the CDR3 DNA: 39 bases, framed from base 1. As encoded in the germline V gene (reference sequence), CDR1 is SSHAT while CDR2 is FNYEAQ. Sequencing was carried out using PBMCs. This clonotype was sampled from a boy younger than 18 in good health and CMV-seronegative. The chain joins TRBV7-7 to TRBJ2-7, with a tentative D gene TRBD1 over 5 matching bases. The bases are TGTGCTAGCAGCGTTGACAGTCGCAGCGAGCAGTACTTC. Its product reads: CASSVDSRSEQYF.